Listed below are T cell receptor beta chains from one sample, sequenced in a study of identical twins. TCRdb re-called the 5' RACE reads through MiXCR, storing one row per CDR3 protein. The sample has about 890,000 distinct CDR3 sequences; roughly 12% are singletons. These same data were also listed under a study on yellow fever vaccine responses in identical twins.

The sequenced sample was PBMCs. The receptors derive from a young woman in good health. Each CDR3 is given with its conserved first and last residue. A D gene is named only where the DNA matches it firmly. Clone size is not always given. Where it is, it says once, few, many or a class for expanded clones.

>.|TRBJ2-1|TRBV20-1|few
CSARGSAGSGGEQFF
TGCAGTGCTAGAGGTTCAGCAGGGTCTGGGGGTGAGCAGTTCTTC
>TRBD1|TRBJ1-1|TRBV5-1|many
CASSPRQGPNTEAFF
TGCGCCAGCAGTCCACGACAGGGCCCGAACACTGAAGCTTTCTTT
>.|TRBJ2-2|TRBV18|.
CASSRIAGSGELFF
TGTGCCAGCTCGCGTATCGCCGGGAGCGGGGAGCTGTTTTTT
>TRBD2|TRBJ2-7|TRBV3-1|few
CASSQAPGSGRPYEQYF
TGTGCCAGCAGCCAAGCCCCTGGGAGCGGGAGGCCATACGAGCAGTACTTC
>TRBD2|TRBJ2-5|TRBV29-1|few
CSVGRGGRDGETQYF
TGCAGCGTTGGGCGGGGAGGGAGAGATGGAGAGACCCAGTACTTC
>.|TRBJ2-5|TRBV20-1|.
CSATPLVGGETQYF
TGCAGTGCTACCCCGTTGGTGGGGGGAGAGACCCAGTACTTC
>.|TRBJ2-5|TRBV20-1|few
CSASVLGKETQYF
TGCAGTGCTAGTGTCCTCGGGAAAGAGACCCAGTACTTC
>TRBD1|TRBJ1-5|TRBV25-1|.
CASSGDSDSNQPQHF
TGTGCCAGCAGTGGGGACAGCGATAGCAATCAGCCCCAGCATTTT
>.|TRBJ2-3|TRBV4-1|few
CASSQDPRSDTQYF
TGCGCCAGCAGCCAGGACCCCCGCAGCGATACGCAGTATTTT
>TRBD1|TRBJ1-4|TRBV27|.
CASSFTPRTGGNEKLFF
TGTGCCAGCAGTTTTACTCCCAGGACAGGCGGTAATGAAAAACTGTTTTTT
>.|TRBJ2-1|TRBV18|few
CASSPPLGGSSYNEQFF
TGTGCCAGCTCACCACCTCTCGGGGGAAGCTCCTACAATGAGCAGTTCTTC
>.|TRBJ2-3|TRBV6-2/TRBV6-3|.
CASDLRASSADTQYF
TGTGCCAGCGACCTTAGGGCTAGCTCGGCAGATACGCAGTATTTT
>TRBD2|TRBJ2-1|TRBV4-1|.
CASSHTGLAGSYNEQFF
TGCGCCAGCAGCCACACGGGCCTAGCGGGCTCCTACAATGAGCAGTTCTTC
>TRBD1|TRBJ2-1|TRBV5-1|.
CASNLQQGRRGNEQFF
TGCGCCAGCAACCTCCAACAGGGGCGTAGGGGCAATGAGCAGTTCTTC
>TRBD1|TRBJ2-1|TRBV6-1|.
CASSRIRQGPFYNEQFF
TGTGCCAGCAGCCGAATACGACAGGGTCCTTTCTACAATGAGCAGTTCTTC
>.|TRBJ2-7|TRBV7-9|few
CASSSHTGPYEQYF
TGTGCCAGCAGCTCCCACACTGGACCCTACGAGCAGTACTTC
>TRBD2|TRBJ2-7|TRBV28|.
CASRTGTSAYEQYF
TGTGCCAGCAGGACCGGGACTAGCGCCTACGAGCAGTACTTC
>TRBD2|TRBJ2-1|TRBV27|.
CASSPSGIYNEQFF
TGTGCCAGCAGTCCTAGCGGGATCTACAATGAGCAGTTCTTC
>TRBD2|TRBJ2-7|TRBV7-2|.
CASKNDLAGVGEQYF
TGTGCCAGCAAAAACGATCTAGCGGGAGTGGGTGAGCAGTACTTC
>.|TRBJ2-3|TRBV3-1|few
CASSQKIWVTDTQYF
TGTGCCAGCAGCCAAAAGATCTGGGTCACAGATACGCAGTATTTT
>.|TRBJ2-2|TRBV20-1|few
CSARVVTGELFF
TGCAGTGCTAGGGTGGTCACCGGGGAGCTGTTTTTT
>.|TRBJ2-7|TRBV20-1|many
CSARGRGFSLGGFFSYEQYF
TGCAGTGCTAGGGGCCGGGGGTTTTCGTTGGGGGGATTCTTCTCCTACGAGCAGTACTTC
>.|TRBJ2-4|TRBV3-1|.
CASSQDVLATAKNIQYF
TGTGCCAGCAGCCAAGATGTTTTGGCTACGGCCAAAAACATTCAGTACTTC
>TRBD2|TRBJ2-5|TRBV5-1|.
CASSLGTSGAPGTQYF
TGCGCCAGCAGCCTAGGGACTAGCGGGGCTCCAGGGACCCAGTACTTC
>TRBD2|TRBJ2-1|TRBV7-9|.
CASSLIAGLNNEQFF
TGTGCCAGCAGCTTAATAGCGGGCCTAAACAATGAGCAGTTCTTC
>.|TRBJ2-1|TRBV11-3|.
CASSLDGTFYNEQFF
TGTGCCAGCAGCTTAGACGGGACATTTTACAATGAGCAGTTCTTC
>TRBD2|TRBJ2-1|TRBV2|.
CASSERPGSGRAYNEQFF
TGTGCCAGCAGTGAAAGGCCGGGGAGCGGGAGGGCTTACAATGAGCAGTTCTTC
>.|TRBJ1-6|TRBV9|.
CASSVRISNSPLHF
TGTGCCAGCAGCGTCAGGATCTCAAATTCACCCCTCCACTTT
>.|TRBJ2-5|TRBV12-3/TRBV12-4|.
CASSPPSDQETQYF
TGTGCCAGCAGCCCCCCTAGCGACCAAGAGACCCAGTACTTC
>TRBD2|TRBJ2-3|TRBV4-1|few
CASSPPGLAGVLTDTQYF
TGCGCCAGCAGCCCCCCCGGGCTAGCGGGGGTACTCACAGATACGCAGTATTTT
>TRBD2|TRBJ2-1|TRBV24-1|few
CATSGGLAVYNEQFF
TGTGCCACCAGTGGAGGGCTAGCGGTCTACAATGAGCAGTTCTTC
>TRBD2|TRBJ2-1|TRBV10-3|many
CASSGGEPNEQFF
TGTGCCAGCAGTGGGGGGGAACCCAATGAGCAGTTCTTC
>.|TRBJ2-2|TRBV6-5|.
CASNKQETGELFF
TGTGCCAGCAACAAACAGGAAACCGGGGAGCTGTTTTTT
>TRBD2|TRBJ2-5|TRBV6-1|few
CASSDGLAVPYQETQYF
TGTGCCAGCAGTGACGGACTAGCGGTACCGTACCAAGAGACCCAGTACTTC
>.|TRBJ1-1|TRBV12-3/TRBV12-4|.
CASSPPQGVGTEAFF
TGTGCCAGCAGTCCCCCACAGGGTGTGGGGACTGAAGCTTTCTTT
>.|TRBJ2-2|TRBV9|.
CASSVVPSSGAGAGELFF
TGTGCCAGCAGCGTAGTCCCATCCTCCGGGGCAGGGGCCGGGGAGCTGTTTTTT
>.|TRBJ1-3|TRBV15|few
CATSRDPRWGSGGNTIYF
TGTGCCACCAGCAGAGATCCCCGGTGGGGATCGGGTGGAAACACCATATATTTT
>TRBD2|TRBJ2-3|TRBV5-1|few
CASRAASGPARRSTDTQYF
TGCGCCAGCAGGGCGGCTAGCGGGCCCGCCCGTCGAAGCACAGATACGCAGTATTTT
>TRBD2|TRBJ2-5|TRBV3-1|.
CASSQLAGVETQYF
TGTGCCAGCAGTCAACTAGCGGGAGTAGAGACCCAGTACTTC
>.|TRBJ1-2|TRBV6-5|few
CASSYTDRGNGYTF
TGTGCCAGCAGTTACACCGACAGAGGGAATGGCTACACCTTC
>.|TRBJ1-1|TRBV18|.
CASSNFVYTEAFF
TGTGCCAGCTCCAACTTTGTGTACACTGAAGCTTTCTTT
>TRBD2|TRBJ2-5|TRBV12-3/TRBV12-4|many
CASRLGASGGGTQYF
TGTGCCAGCAGACTAGGGGCTAGCGGGGGGGGGACCCAGTACTTC
>.|TRBJ1-5|TRBV4-1|few
CASSQAAVPRKEGDQPQHF
TGCGCCAGCAGCCAAGCGGCGGTCCCCCGAAAAGAAGGTGATCAGCCCCAGCATTTT
>TRBD2|TRBJ2-2|TRBV12-3/TRBV12-4|.
CASSGTSGRGNTGELFF
TGTGCCAGCAGCGGGACTAGCGGGAGGGGGAACACCGGGGAGCTGTTTTTT
>.|TRBJ2-3|TRBV11-3|.
CASSPQGGAENTDTQYF
TGTGCCAGCAGCCCGCAAGGAGGAGCGGAAAACACAGATACGCAGTATTTT
>TRBD1|TRBJ1-2|TRBV28|many
CASERGQGHYGYTF
TGTGCCAGCGAACGGGGACAGGGGCACTATGGCTACACCTTC
>.|TRBJ2-2|TRBV4-1|.
CASSQALWTSTNTGELFF
TGCGCCAGCAGCCAAGCTCTGTGGACGTCCACGAACACCGGGGAGCTGTTTTTT
>.|TRBJ2-1|TRBV3-1|.
CASSQSARGYEQFF
TGTGCCAGCAGCCAAAGCGCGCGAGGATATGAGCAGTTCTTC
>.|TRBJ2-7|TRBV7-9|.
CASSPGVGQYEQYF
TGTGCCAGCAGCCCTGGGGTGGGTCAATACGAGCAGTACTTC